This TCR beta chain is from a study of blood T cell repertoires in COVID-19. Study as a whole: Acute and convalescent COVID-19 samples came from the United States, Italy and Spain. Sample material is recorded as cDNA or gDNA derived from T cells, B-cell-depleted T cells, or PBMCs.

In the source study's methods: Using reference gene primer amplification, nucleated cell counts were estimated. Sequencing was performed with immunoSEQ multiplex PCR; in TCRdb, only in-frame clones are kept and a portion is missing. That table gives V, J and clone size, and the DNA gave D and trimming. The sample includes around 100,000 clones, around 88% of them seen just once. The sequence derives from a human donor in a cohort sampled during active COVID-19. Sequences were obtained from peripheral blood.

CDR3 protein: CASSIFAGWNTEAFF. The CDR3 nucleotides read TGTGCCAGTAGTATTTTCGCAGGGTGGAACACTGAAGCTTTCTTT. This chain links TRBV19 with TRBJ1-1; the D gene is possibly TRBD1 (5 bases). CDR3 length: 15 residues. Germline values: CDR1 LNHDA, CDR2 SQIVND (reference sequence). Between the trimmed V and J ends, which lost 3 bases and 1 base, there was a span of 12 bases.